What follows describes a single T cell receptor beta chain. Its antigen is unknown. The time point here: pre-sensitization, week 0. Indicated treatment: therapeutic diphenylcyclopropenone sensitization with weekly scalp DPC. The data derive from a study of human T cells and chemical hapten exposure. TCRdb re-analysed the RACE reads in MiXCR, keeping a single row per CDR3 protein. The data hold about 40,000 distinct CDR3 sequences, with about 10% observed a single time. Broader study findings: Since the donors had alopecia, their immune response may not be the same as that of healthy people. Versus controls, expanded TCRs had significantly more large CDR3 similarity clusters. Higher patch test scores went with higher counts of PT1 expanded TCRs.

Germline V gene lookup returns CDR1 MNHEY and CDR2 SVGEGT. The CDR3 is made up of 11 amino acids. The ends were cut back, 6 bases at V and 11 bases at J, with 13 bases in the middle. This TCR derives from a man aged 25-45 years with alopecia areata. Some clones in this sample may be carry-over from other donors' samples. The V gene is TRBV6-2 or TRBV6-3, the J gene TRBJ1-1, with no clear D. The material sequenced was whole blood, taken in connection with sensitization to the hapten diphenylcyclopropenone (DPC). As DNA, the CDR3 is TGTGCCAGCAGCGCAGGTACCGAGGCTTTCTTT. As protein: CASSAGTEAFF.